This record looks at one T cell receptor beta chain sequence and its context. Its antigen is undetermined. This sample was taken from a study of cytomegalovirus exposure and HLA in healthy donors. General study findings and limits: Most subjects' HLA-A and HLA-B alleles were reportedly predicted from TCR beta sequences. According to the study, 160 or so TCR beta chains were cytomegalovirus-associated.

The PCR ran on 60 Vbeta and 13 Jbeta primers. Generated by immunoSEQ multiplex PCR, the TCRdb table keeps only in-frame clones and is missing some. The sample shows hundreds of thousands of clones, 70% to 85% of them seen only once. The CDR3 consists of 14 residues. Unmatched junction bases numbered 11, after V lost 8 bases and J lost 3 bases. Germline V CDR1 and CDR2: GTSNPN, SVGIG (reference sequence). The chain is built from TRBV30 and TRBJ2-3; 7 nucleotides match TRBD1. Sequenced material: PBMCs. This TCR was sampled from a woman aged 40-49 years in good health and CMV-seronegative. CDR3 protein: CAGQHRGFTDTQYF. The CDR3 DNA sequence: TGTGCCGGCCAACACAGGGGATTTACAGATACGCAGTATTTT.